The clone carrying this T cell receptor beta chain was found once. The antigen is not known. CDR1 and CDR2 from the germline V gene are DFQATT and SNEGSKA (reference sequence). The CDR3 covers 14 residues. Trimming cost V 6 bases and J 7 bases; bases outside gene matches: 8. After extraction with the RNeasy kit, roughly 0.45 to 1 ug of the RNA was reverse transcribed using random hexamers. MiXCR was run by TCRdb on the immunoSEQ multiplex PCR reads, yielding one entry per CDR3 protein. Of about 160,000 distinct CDR3 sequences in the sample, approximately 94% were seen once. The sequenced target, TCR beta, came from blood CD8+ and CD4+ T cells. Each multiple sclerosis control was a treatment-naive patient with relapsing-remitting disease that was either stable or active. The sample originates from a study of CD8 T cells in Susac syndrome. Broader study findings: A relatively small number of individuals underwent TCR sequencing and HLA analysis.

The receptor's source is a human donor with multiple sclerosis. The rearrangement uses TRBV20-1 and TRBJ2-1; 11 positions match TRBD2. Material for sequencing was CD4+ T cells from PBMCs. The CDR3 reads CSARHSGRANEQFF. DNA for the CDR3: TGCAGTGCCAGACATAGCGGGAGGGCGAATGAGCAGTTCTTC.